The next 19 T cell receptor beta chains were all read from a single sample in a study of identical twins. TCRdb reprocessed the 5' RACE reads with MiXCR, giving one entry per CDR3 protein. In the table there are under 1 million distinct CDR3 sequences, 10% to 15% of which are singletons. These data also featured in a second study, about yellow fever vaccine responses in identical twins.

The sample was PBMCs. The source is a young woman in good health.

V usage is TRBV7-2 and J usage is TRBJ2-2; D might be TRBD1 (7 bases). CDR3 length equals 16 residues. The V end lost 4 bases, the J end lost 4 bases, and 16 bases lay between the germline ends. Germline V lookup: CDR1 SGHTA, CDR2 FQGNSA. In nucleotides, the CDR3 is TGTGCCAGCAGCTCTACGCCGCAGGGGGGCACCGGGGAGCTGTTTTTT. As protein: CASSSTPQGGTGELFF.

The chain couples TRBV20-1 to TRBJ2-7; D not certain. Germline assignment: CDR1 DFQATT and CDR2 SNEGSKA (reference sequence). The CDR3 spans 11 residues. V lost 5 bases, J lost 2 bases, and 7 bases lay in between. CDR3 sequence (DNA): TGCAGTGCTTATTATGCCTACGAGCAGTACTTC. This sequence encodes CSAYYAYEQYF.

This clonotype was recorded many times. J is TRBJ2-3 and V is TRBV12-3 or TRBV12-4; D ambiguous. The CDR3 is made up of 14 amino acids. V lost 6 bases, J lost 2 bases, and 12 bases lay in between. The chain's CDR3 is CASRMTVFTDTQYF. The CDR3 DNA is TGTGCCAGCAGGATGACGGTGTTCACAGATACGCAGTATTTT.

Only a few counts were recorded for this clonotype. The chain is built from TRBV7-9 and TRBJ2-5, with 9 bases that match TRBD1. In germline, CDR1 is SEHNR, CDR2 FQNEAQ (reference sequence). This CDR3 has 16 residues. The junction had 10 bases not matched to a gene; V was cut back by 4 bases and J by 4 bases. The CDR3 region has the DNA TGTGCCAGCAGCTCGGCCCGTGGACAGGGGCTAGAGACCCAGTACTTC. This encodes CASSSARGQGLETQYF.

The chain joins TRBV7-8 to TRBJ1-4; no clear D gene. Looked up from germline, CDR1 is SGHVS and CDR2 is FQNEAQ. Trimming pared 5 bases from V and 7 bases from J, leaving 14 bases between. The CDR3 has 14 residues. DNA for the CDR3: TGTGCCAGCAGCCCCAGGAGATTTGGTGAAAAACTGTTTTTT. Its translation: CASSPRRFGEKLFF.

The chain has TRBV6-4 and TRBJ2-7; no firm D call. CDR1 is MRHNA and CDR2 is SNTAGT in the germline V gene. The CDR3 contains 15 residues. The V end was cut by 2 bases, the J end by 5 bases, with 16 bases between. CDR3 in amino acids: CASSDPELVRDEQYF. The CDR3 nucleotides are TGTGCCAGCAGTGACCCAGAGTTAGTACGGGACGAGCAGTACTTC.

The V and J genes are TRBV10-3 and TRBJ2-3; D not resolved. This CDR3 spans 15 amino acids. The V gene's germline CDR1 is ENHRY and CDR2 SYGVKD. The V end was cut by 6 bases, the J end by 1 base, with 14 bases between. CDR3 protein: CAIRAEGIRTDTQYF. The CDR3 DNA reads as TGTGCCATCAGAGCCGAAGGGATTCGCACAGATACGCAGTATTTT.

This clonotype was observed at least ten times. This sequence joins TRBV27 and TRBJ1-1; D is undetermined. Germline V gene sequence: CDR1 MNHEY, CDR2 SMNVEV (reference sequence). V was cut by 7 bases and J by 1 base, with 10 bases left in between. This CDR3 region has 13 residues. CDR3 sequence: CASKLRENTEAFF. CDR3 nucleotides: TGTGCCAGCAAGCTTAGAGAGAACACTGAAGCTTTCTTT.

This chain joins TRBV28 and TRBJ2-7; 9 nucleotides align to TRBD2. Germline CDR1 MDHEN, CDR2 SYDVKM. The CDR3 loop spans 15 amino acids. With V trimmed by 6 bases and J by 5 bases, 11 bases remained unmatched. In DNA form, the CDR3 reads TGTGCCAGCAGCGAAGCGGGGGGCCATTCCGACGAGCAGTACGTC. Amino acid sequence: CASSEAGGHSDEQYV.

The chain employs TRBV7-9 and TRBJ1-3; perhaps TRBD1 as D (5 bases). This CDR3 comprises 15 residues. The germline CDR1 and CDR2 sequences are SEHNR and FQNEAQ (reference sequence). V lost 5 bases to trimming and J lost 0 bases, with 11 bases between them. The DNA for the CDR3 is TGTGCCAGCAGCCAAGACAGTCTCTCTGGAAACACCATATATTTT. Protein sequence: CASSQDSLSGNTIYF.

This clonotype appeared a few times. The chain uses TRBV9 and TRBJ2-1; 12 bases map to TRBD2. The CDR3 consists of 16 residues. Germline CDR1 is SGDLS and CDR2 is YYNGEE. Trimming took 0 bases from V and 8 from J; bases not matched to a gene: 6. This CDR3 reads CASSVAGLAGSDEQFF. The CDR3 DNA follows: TGTGCCAGCAGCGTAGCTGGACTAGCGGGGAGCGATGAGCAGTTCTTC.

CDR3 nucleotides: TGTGCCAGCAGTTTATCGCCCCCCGGCCCCCGCAGAATTTCCTACAATGAGCAGTTCTTC. It is translated as CASSLSPPGPRRISYNEQFF. The chain is built from TRBV28 and TRBJ2-1; no firm D call. Trimming stripped 1 base from V and 1 base from J, with 23 bases between. The CDR3 runs to 20 residues. Germline CDR1 MDHEN, CDR2 SYDVKM.

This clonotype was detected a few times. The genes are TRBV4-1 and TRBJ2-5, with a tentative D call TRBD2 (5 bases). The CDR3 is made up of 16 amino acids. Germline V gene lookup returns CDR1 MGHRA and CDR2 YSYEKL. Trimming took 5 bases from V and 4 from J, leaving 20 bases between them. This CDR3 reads CASSGDGRAAGETQYF. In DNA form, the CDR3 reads TGCGCCAGCAGCGGAGATGGGCGAGCGGCGGGAGAGACCCAGTACTTC.

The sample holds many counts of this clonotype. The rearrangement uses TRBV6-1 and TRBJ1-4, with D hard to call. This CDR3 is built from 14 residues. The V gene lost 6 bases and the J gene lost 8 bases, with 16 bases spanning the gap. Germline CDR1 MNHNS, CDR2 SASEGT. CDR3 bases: TGTGCCAGCAGCCCCGGGCGGGGTTACGAAAAACTGTTTTTT. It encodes CASSPGRGYEKLFF.

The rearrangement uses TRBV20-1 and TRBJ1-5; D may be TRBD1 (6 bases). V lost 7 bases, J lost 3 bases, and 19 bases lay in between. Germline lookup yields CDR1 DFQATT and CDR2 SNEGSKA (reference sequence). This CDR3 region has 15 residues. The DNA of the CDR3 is TGCAGTGTGGGGTGGGGGGGCTCAGCCAATCAGCCCCAGCATTTT. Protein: CSVGWGGSANQPQHF.

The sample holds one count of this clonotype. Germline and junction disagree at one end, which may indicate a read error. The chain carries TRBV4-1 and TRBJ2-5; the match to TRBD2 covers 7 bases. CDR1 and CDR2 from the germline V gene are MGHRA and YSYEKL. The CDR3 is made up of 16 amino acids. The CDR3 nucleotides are TGCGCCAGCAGCCAAGAGGCGGGGGAACGGAAAGAGAGCCAGTACTTC. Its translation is CASSQEAGERKESQYF.

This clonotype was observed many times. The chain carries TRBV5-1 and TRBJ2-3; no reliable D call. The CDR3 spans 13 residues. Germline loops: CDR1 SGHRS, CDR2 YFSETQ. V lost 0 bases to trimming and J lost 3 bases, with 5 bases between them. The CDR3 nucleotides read TGCGCCAGCAGCTTGGAGGCGACAGATACGCAGTATTTT. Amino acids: CASSLEATDTQYF.

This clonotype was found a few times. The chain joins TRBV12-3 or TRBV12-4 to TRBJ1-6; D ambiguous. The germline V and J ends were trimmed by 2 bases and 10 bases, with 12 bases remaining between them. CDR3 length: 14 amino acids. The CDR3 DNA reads TGTGCCAGCAGTTTAACGGGCAGATCATCACCCCTCCACTTT. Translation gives CASSLTGRSSPLHF.

The CDR3 DNA sequence: TGCGCCAGCAGCCAGGGGATTGGGAGGGGGGTCACCGGGGAGCTGTTTTTT. Translated: CASSQGIGRGVTGELFF. The chain carries TRBV4-1 and TRBJ2-2; a possible D gene is TRBD2 (7 bases). This CDR3 contains 17 residues. The V gene lost 3 bases and the J gene lost 4 bases, with 18 bases spanning the gap. Germline lookup yields CDR1 MGHRA and CDR2 YSYEKL.